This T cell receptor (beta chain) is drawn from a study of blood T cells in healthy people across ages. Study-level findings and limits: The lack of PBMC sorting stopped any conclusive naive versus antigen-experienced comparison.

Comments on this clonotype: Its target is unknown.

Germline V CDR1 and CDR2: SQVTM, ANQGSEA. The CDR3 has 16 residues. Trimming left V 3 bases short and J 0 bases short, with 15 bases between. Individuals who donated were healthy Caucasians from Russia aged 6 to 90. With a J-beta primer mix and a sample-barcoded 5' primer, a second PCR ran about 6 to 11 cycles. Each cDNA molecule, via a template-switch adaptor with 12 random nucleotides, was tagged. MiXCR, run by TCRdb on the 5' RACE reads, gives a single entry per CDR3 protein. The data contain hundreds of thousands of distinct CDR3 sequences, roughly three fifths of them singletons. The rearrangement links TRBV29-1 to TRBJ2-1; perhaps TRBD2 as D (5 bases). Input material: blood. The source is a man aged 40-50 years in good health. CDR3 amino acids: CSVDASSTFSYNEQFF. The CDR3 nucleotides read TGCAGCGTTGATGCTAGCTCCACATTCTCCTACAATGAGCAGTTCTTC.